This TCR beta chain is from a study of response to subunit inactivated influenza vaccine. Findings and limits, study-wide: It was suggested by the authors that few new T cells are recruited by each seasonal influenza vaccination.

This CDR3 has 15 residues. Per germline, CDR1 SGHRS and CDR2 YFSETQ. J was trimmed by 5 bases and V by 0 bases; bases with no gene match: 4. In this sample, this clonotype turned up a few times. As yet, its antigen is unknown. TCRdb recomputed calls from the RT-PCR reads with MiXCR, one row per CDR3 protein. The sample has 550,000 to 800,000 distinct CDR3 sequences, approximately 14% seen once. This material consisted of PBMCs from blood, taken 12 days after vaccination. This sequence originates from a man aged 45-65 years who received an inactivated influenza vaccine. V gene TRBV5-1 combines with J gene TRBJ2-1; TRBD1 matches at 8 bases. The DNA of the CDR3 is TGCGCCAGCAGCTTGGTAGGACAGGGCCACAATGAGCAGTTCTTC. This sequence encodes CASSLVGQGHNEQFF.